The 3 T cell receptor beta chains below all came from one sample that was sequenced in a study of shared clonotypes between healthy human individuals. TCRdb keeps only in-frame clones here, not all; method: immunoSEQ multiplex PCR. Of fewer than 2.5 million clones detected, approximately 93% appear once; the ten largest clones hold approximately 0.35%. The sample taken for sequencing was naive CD4+ T cells from PBMCs. Subset of the sample: CD45RA+ positively selected. The receptor source for this set is a young man in good health. Some clones in this sample may be carry-over from other donors' samples.

Only one count was recorded for this clone. This chain connects TRBV5-1 to TRBJ2-5, with TRBD1 matching 7 bases. V lost 1 base, J lost 3 bases, and 3 bases stayed unmatched. The germline V gene has CDR1 SGHRS and CDR2 YFSETQ. This CDR3 is 14 amino acids long. CDR3 DNA sequence: TGCGCCAGCAGCTTGCACAGGGGAGAAGAGACCCAGTACTTC. Its translation is CASSLHRGEETQYF.

The chain uses TRBV6-1 and TRBJ2-7; D unresolved. In germline, CDR1 is MNHNS, CDR2 SASEGT. The CDR3 has 12 amino acids. With 4 bases removed from V and 1 base from J, the gap between germline ends came to 5 bases. CDR3 residues: CASSVGSYEQYF. The CDR3 bases are TGTGCCAGCAGTGTAGGGTCCTACGAGCAGTACTTC.

The CDR3 DNA is TGTGCCAGCAGCAGACAGGGTCGGCGCGAGCAGTACTTC. It codes for CASSRQGRREQYF. The gene calls are TRBV28 and TRBJ2-7; 7 positions agree with TRBD1. Losses at the gene ends were 6 bases for V and 6 bases for J; bases not matched to a gene: 8. CDR3 length: 13 residues. Germline loops: CDR1 MDHEN, CDR2 SYDVKM.